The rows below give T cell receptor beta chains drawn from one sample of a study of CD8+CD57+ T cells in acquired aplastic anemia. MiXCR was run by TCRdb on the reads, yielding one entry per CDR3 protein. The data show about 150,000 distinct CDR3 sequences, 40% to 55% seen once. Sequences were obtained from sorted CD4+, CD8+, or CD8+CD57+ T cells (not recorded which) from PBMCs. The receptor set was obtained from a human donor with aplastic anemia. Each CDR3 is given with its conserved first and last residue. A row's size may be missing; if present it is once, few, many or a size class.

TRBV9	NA	CASSPGVTQETQHF
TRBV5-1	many	CASSPVSSGNTIYF
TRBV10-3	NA	CASRETTDSGNTIYF
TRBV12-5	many	CASAREGYNSPLHF
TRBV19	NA	CASSMVGQLNQPQHF
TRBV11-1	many	CASSLGVSGKSSSYNEQFF
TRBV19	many	CASSTSGHFNSNQPQHF
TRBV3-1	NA	CASSRDSRENTEAFF
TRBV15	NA	CATSRDLQDASSYEQYF
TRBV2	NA	CASSVQGPNSGANVLTF
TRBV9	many	CASSVDAGNTEAFF
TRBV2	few	CASSERADGAFF
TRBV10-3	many	CAISDWGTGNTIYF
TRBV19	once	CASSIFGTLNTEAFF
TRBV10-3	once	CATSEPTEGNTIYF
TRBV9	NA	CASGRGLNTEAFF
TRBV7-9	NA	CASSDSVGETQYF
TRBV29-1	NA	CSVGGLTVGTPTYEQYF
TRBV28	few	CASSPSGGNTIYF
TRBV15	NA	CATSRDSQTVYEQYF
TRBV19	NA	CASTGQGVSGYTF
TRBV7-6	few	CASSPGQRNTEAFF
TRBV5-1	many	CASSLDGRVNSPLHF
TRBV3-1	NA	CASSRSGGGTGELFF
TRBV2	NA	CASSGQGYTEAFF
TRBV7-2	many	CASSLVESYTQYF
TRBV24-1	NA	CATSDRTSSYEQYF
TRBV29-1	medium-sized	CSVERDTGNTIYF
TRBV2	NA	CASTPTGAGYGYTF